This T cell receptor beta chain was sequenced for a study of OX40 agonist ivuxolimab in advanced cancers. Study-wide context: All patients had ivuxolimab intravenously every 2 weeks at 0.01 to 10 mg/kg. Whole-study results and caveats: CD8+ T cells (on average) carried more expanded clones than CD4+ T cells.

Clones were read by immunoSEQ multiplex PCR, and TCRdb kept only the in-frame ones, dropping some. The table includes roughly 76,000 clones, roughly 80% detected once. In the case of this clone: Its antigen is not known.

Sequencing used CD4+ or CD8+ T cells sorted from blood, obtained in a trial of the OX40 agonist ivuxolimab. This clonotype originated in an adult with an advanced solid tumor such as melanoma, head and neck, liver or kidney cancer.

CDR3 nucleotide sequence: TGTGCCAGCAGAACAAACAGGGGGGTAGAGGAAAAACTGTTTTTT. Protein product: CASRTNRGVEEKLFF. V usage is TRBV25-1 and J usage is TRBJ1-4; 8 bases fit TRBD1. Losses at the gene ends were 6 bases for V and 8 bases for J; bases not matched to a gene: 11. Germline V CDR1 and CDR2: MGHDK, SYGVNS. The CDR3 contains 15 residues.